This passage covers 5 T cell receptor beta chains from one sample sequenced in a study of blood T cell repertoires in COVID-19. Measured with immunoSEQ multiplex PCR; TCRdb has only the in-frame clones, and not every one. The sample carries 390,000 or so clones, around 91% recorded once. The sequencing input was peripheral blood. Receptors originate from a man younger than 30 with active or convalescent COVID-19.

The rearrangement uses TRBV7-2 and TRBJ1-1; TRBD1 aligns across 8 bases. This CDR3 contains 15 residues. V lost 6 bases, J lost 4 bases, and 10 bases stayed unmatched. Germline-derived CDR1 and CDR2 are SGHTA and FQGNSA. The DNA for the CDR3 is TGTGCCAGCAGGCTTAGGACAGGGTACTTCACTGAAGCTTTCTTT. Translation gives CASRLRTGYFTEAFF.

The chain couples TRBV19 to TRBJ1-1; TRBD1 is a possible D gene (6 bases). V was pared by 5 bases and J by 1 base, with 14 bases between. This CDR3 has 15 amino acids. From germline, CDR1 is LNHDA and CDR2 SQIVND (reference sequence). This chain's CDR3 is CASSSQPGQNTEAFF. CDR3 sequence (DNA): TGTGCCAGTAGTTCACAGCCGGGACAGAACACTGAAGCTTTCTTT. Full variable domain (outside the CDR3, taken from reference TRBV19 and TRBJ1-1): DGGITQSPKYLFRKEGQNVTLSCEQNLNHDAMYWYRQDPGQGLRLIYYSQIVNDFQKGDIAEGYSVSREKKESFPLTVTSAQKNPTAFYLCASSSQPGQNTEAFFGQGTRLTVV.

The rearrangement links TRBV6-2 or TRBV6-3 to TRBJ1-1, with TRBD1 matching over 8 bases. Germline V lookup: CDR1 MNHEY, CDR2 SVGEGT. J was trimmed by 4 bases and V by 2 bases; bases with no gene match: 3. The CDR3 length is 14 residues. The CDR3 loop reads CASSYPTGATEAFF. CDR3 in DNA: TGTGCCAGCAGTTACCCGACAGGGGCCACTGAAGCTTTCTTT.

This clone occurred once. The chain combines TRBV4-3 with TRBJ1-1, with a possible D match to TRBD1 (5 bases). Germline-derived CDR1 and CDR2 are LGHNA and YSLEER. V lost 2 bases and J 7 bases, leaving 14 bases between the germline ends. This CDR3 is built from 14 residues. The DNA for the CDR3 is TGCGCCAGCAGCCAAATGTCCGGGGGGTATGAAGCTTTCTTT. Translation: CASSQMSGGYEAFF.

This clone showed up many times. The chain uses TRBV28 and TRBJ2-7; D not resolved. CDR3 length equals 12 residues. From germline, CDR1 is MDHEN and CDR2 SYDVKM. V lost 7 bases to trimming and J lost 0 bases, with 7 bases between them. The CDR3 spells CASKRSSYEQYF. The CDR3 nucleotides are TGTGCCAGCAAAAGGAGCTCCTACGAGCAGTACTTC.